This TCR beta chain was documented in a study of graft-versus-host responses after intestinal transplantation. Overall study results and limits: Early declines in HvG clones that occurred post-transplant were associated with peak circulating GvH clone levels.

Turning to this clone: As yet, its antigen is unknown.

Here immunoSEQ multiplex PCR was the method, and the copy in TCRdb shows in-frame clones only, minus some. The repertoire has more than 100,000 clones, roughly 96% of them found once; the top ten carry more than 3%. The source of this sequence is a human donor who received an intestinal transplant. The material was unstimulated CD8+ T cells sorted from spleen or lymph node cells, obtained before intestinal transplant.

CDR3: CATSRGPGSEQYF. The CDR3 bases are TGTGCCACCAGCAGAGGGCCAGGGAGCGAGCAGTACTTC. This chain uses TRBV15 with TRBJ2-5; tentatively, D is TRBD1 or TRBD2 (5 bases each). The end of the DNA is better explained by TRBJ2-7, so the J call may be wrong. CDR1 is LNHNV and CDR2 is YYDKDF in the germline V gene (reference sequence). The CDR3 extends over 13 amino acids.